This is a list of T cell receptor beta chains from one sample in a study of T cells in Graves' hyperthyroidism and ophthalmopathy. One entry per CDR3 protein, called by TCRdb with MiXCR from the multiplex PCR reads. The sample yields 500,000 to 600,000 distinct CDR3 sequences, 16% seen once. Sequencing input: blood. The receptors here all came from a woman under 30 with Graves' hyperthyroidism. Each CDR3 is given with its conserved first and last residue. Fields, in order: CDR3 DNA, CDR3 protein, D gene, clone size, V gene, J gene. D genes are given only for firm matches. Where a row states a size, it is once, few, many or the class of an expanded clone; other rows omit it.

CDR3 DNA: TGCGCCAGTTTTTCAACTTCCTACAATGAGCAGTTCTTC
CDR3 protein: CASFSTSYNEQFF
D gene: .
clone size: many
V gene: TRBV5-1
J gene: TRBJ2-1

CDR3 DNA: TGTGCCAGCAGCTTAGCACAGACCTACAATGAGCAGTTCTTC
CDR3 protein: CASSLAQTYNEQFF
D gene: .
clone size: .
V gene: TRBV7-2
J gene: TRBJ2-1

CDR3 DNA: TGTGCCAGCAGTTACAACCGACAGGGGAAAAATACGCAGTATTTT
CDR3 protein: CASSYNRQGKNTQYF
D gene: TRBD1
clone size: few
V gene: TRBV6-2/TRBV6-3
J gene: TRBJ2-3

CDR3 DNA: TGTGCCTGGAGTTCAACTAGCGGGATAAATGAGCAGTTCTTC
CDR3 protein: CAWSSTSGINEQFF
D gene: TRBD2
clone size: few
V gene: TRBV30
J gene: TRBJ2-1

CDR3 DNA: TGTGCCAGCAGTTCTACGGACTTCGCCCCTGAAGCTTTCTTT
CDR3 protein: CASSSTDFAPEAFF
D gene: .
clone size: many
V gene: TRBV12-3/TRBV12-4
J gene: TRBJ1-1

CDR3 DNA: TGTGCCAGCAGCCAGAGGACGGCAAATTCACCCCTCCACTTT
CDR3 protein: CASSQRTANSPLHF
D gene: .
clone size: many
V gene: TRBV3-1
J gene: TRBJ1-6

CDR3 DNA: TGCGCCAGCAGTTGGAGGCCCTACAATGAGCAGTTCTTC
CDR3 protein: CASSWRPYNEQFF
D gene: .
clone size: many
V gene: TRBV5-1
J gene: TRBJ2-1

CDR3 DNA: TGTGCCAGCAGATTGGGACAGGGTGTGTATGAGCAGTTCTTC
CDR3 protein: CASRLGQGVYEQFF
D gene: TRBD1
clone size: .
V gene: TRBV12-3/TRBV12-4
J gene: TRBJ2-1

CDR3 DNA: TGCAGTGCTCCTGTGGTCATCGGTCAGCCCCAGCATTTT
CDR3 protein: CSAPVVIGQPQHF
D gene: .
clone size: few
V gene: TRBV20-1
J gene: TRBJ1-5

CDR3 DNA: TGTGCCAGTAGGGGGACAGGGGATAGCAATCAGCCCCAGCATTTT
CDR3 protein: CASRGTGDSNQPQHF
D gene: TRBD1
clone size: few
V gene: TRBV19
J gene: TRBJ1-5

CDR3 DNA: TGTGCCAGTAGTATAGGGCGGGAACTCTCTGGGGCCAACGTCCTGACTTTC
CDR3 protein: CASSIGRELSGANVLTF
D gene: .
clone size: few
V gene: TRBV19
J gene: TRBJ2-6

CDR3 DNA: TGTGCCAGCAGCCGGGACGGCCCAAGAGGAAACACCATATATTTT
CDR3 protein: CASSRDGPRGNTIYF
D gene: .
clone size: once
V gene: TRBV7-9
J gene: TRBJ1-3

CDR3 DNA: TGCAGTGCTACTTCAGCCGCTAGCACAGATACGCAGTATTTT
CDR3 protein: CSATSAASTDTQYF
D gene: .
clone size: .
V gene: TRBV20-1
J gene: TRBJ2-3

CDR3 DNA: TGTGCCAGCAGTGCAGGAACTAGCGGGAGAGAGACCCAGTACTTC
CDR3 protein: CASSAGTSGRETQYF
D gene: TRBD2
clone size: .
V gene: TRBV6-4
J gene: TRBJ2-5

CDR3 DNA: TGTGCCAGCAGCCTCGCACAGGGGGCCCAGTACTTC
CDR3 protein: CASSLAQGAQYF
D gene: TRBD1
clone size: many
V gene: TRBV7-2
J gene: TRBJ2-5

CDR3 DNA: TGTGCCAGCAGTTCCATCAGGCTCGAGGGCTACACCTTC
CDR3 protein: CASSSIRLEGYTF
D gene: .
clone size: .
V gene: TRBV27
J gene: TRBJ1-2

CDR3 DNA: TGTGCCAGCAGTTACAGGGCTATAAATCAGCCCCAGCATTTT
CDR3 protein: CASSYRAINQPQHF
D gene: .
clone size: few
V gene: TRBV6-2/TRBV6-3
J gene: TRBJ1-5

CDR3 DNA: TGTGCCAGCAGGCGACAGGCGAACACTGAAGCTTTCTTT
CDR3 protein: CASRRQANTEAFF
D gene: .
clone size: many
V gene: TRBV6-1
J gene: TRBJ1-1

CDR3 DNA: TGTGCCACCAGGGGGGGGTACGAGCAGTACTTC
CDR3 protein: CATRGGYEQYF
D gene: TRBD2
clone size: .
V gene: TRBV24-1
J gene: TRBJ2-7

CDR3 DNA: TGTGCCACCAGTGATCCCATACTAGCGGGGGGTAGCACAGATACGCAGTATTTT
CDR3 protein: CATSDPILAGGSTDTQYF
D gene: TRBD2
clone size: few
V gene: TRBV24-1
J gene: TRBJ2-3

CDR3 DNA: TGCAGCGTTGGGGCCGGGACAGGGGCCCACGAGCAGTACTTC
CDR3 protein: CSVGAGTGAHEQYF
D gene: TRBD1
clone size: few
V gene: TRBV29-1
J gene: TRBJ2-7

CDR3 DNA: TGTGCCACCAGCAGAGGACTAGCGGTGTTCCAAGAGACCCAGTACTTC
CDR3 protein: CATSRGLAVFQETQYF
D gene: TRBD2
clone size: many
V gene: TRBV15
J gene: TRBJ2-5

CDR3 DNA: TGTGCCAGCAGTTCCCGCCCCTACAGTAAGGGTGAAGTCACCGGGGAGCTGTTTTTT
CDR3 protein: CASSSRPYSKGEVTGELFF
D gene: .
clone size: .
V gene: TRBV27
J gene: TRBJ2-2

CDR3 DNA: TGTGCCAGCCGCATAGGGGATACGCAGTATTTT
CDR3 protein: CASRIGDTQYF
D gene: .
clone size: many
V gene: TRBV3-1
J gene: TRBJ2-3

CDR3 DNA: TGTGCCAGCAGTTTAATGAGGGGCAACGCTGAAGCTTTCTTT
CDR3 protein: CASSLMRGNAEAFF
D gene: .
clone size: many
V gene: TRBV27
J gene: TRBJ1-1

CDR3 DNA: TGTGCCAGCAGTTACGAGGGCCCTGGGCAGTTCTTC
CDR3 protein: CASSYEGPGQFF
D gene: .
clone size: .
V gene: TRBV6-2/TRBV6-3
J gene: TRBJ2-1

CDR3 DNA: TGTGCCAGCAGGGACAGGGAGGACTATGGCTACACCTTC
CDR3 protein: CASRDREDYGYTF
D gene: TRBD1
clone size: .
V gene: TRBV2
J gene: TRBJ1-2

CDR3 DNA: TGTGCCAGCACCATACTAGGTACCGGTATGGATGAAAAACTGTTTTTT
CDR3 protein: CASTILGTGMDEKLFF
D gene: .
clone size: many
V gene: TRBV27
J gene: TRBJ1-4

CDR3 DNA: TGTGCCAGCAGTGTCGTCGGGTACACTCAGCCCCAGCATTTT
CDR3 protein: CASSVVGYTQPQHF
D gene: .
clone size: many
V gene: TRBV2
J gene: TRBJ1-5

CDR3 DNA: TGTGCCAGCCTAGAGGACAATGAGCAGTTCTTC
CDR3 protein: CASLEDNEQFF
D gene: .
clone size: few
V gene: TRBV28
J gene: TRBJ2-1

CDR3 DNA: TGCGCCAGCATCCGCGAGGGACTCTACGAGCAGTACTTC
CDR3 protein: CASIREGLYEQYF
D gene: .
clone size: .
V gene: TRBV10-1
J gene: TRBJ2-7

CDR3 DNA: TGCAGTGCTCCTAAACAGGTCACTGAAGCTTTCTTT
CDR3 protein: CSAPKQVTEAFF
D gene: .
clone size: few
V gene: TRBV20-1
J gene: TRBJ1-1